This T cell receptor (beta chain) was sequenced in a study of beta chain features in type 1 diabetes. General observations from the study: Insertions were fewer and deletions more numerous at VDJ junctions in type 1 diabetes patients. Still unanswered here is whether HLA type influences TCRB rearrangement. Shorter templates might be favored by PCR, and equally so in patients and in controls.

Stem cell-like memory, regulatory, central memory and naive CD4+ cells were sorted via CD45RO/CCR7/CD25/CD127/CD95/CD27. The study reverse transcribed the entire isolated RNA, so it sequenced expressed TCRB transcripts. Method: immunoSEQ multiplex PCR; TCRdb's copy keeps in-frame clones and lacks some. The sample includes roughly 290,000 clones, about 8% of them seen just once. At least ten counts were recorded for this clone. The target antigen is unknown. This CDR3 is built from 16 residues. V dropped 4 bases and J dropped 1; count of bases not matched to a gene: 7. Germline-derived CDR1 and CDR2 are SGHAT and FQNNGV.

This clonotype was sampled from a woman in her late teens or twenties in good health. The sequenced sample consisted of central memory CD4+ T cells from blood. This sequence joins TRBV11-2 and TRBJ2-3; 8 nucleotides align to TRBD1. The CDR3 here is CASSSQTGVRTDTQYF. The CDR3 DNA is TGTGCCAGCAGCTCACAGACAGGGGTACGCACAGATACGCAGTATTTT.